One and the same sample provided the 19 T cell receptor beta chains below, sequenced in a study of vaccination and CD4 T cells after COVID-19. No antigen has been identified for these receptors. Sequencing of cultured CD4+ T cell DNA used the Oncomine TCR Beta short-read assay. MiXCR, applied by TCRdb to the PCR reads, yields one record per CDR3 protein. Among thousands of distinct CDR3 sequences listed, 58% were seen once. Treatment denoted: roughly 10-day PBMC culture with coronavirus spike peptide pools or control peptides (ViraFEST assay). Sample: CD4+ T cells from blood, cultured in vitro. These receptors came from a human donor who had recovered from COVID-19.

The chain links TRBV5-1 to TRBJ2-5, with D possibly being TRBD2 (6 bases). Germline V gene data show CDR1 as SGHRS and CDR2 as YFSETQ. V gave up 4 bases and J gave up 5 bases, with 12 bases separating them. The length of the CDR3 is 13 residues. DNA for the CDR3: TGCGCCAGCAGCCTCTCGGGGGAGGAGACCCAGTACTTC. Protein sequence: CASSLSGEETQYF.

V is TRBV10-1 and J is TRBJ2-2; 8 bases agree with TRBD1. The CDR3 runs to 15 residues. Germline V gene lookup returns CDR1 WNHNN and CDR2 SYGVQD (reference sequence). Trimming removed 6 bases from V and 7 bases from J; junction bases left unmatched: 10. The CDR3 sequence: CASRNGTGQIGELFF. The CDR3 bases are TGCGCCAGCAGGAACGGGACAGGACAGATCGGGGAGCTGTTTTTT.

J is TRBJ1-1 and V is TRBV7-9; the D is unclear. Between the trimmed V and J ends, which lost 1 base and 0 bases, there was a span of 9 bases. Germline V gene lookup returns CDR1 SEHNR and CDR2 FQNEAQ (reference sequence). The CDR3 consists of 15 residues. Here the CDR3 DNA reads TGTGCCAGCAGCTTAGATCTGGTGATGAACACTGAAGCTTTCTTT. Protein product: CASSLDLVMNTEAFF.

There are a few counts of this clonotype. This sequence joins TRBV12-3 or TRBV12-4 and TRBJ1-1; TRBD1 might be the D (5 bases). The V end was cut by 3 bases, the J end by 5 bases, with 10 bases between. The CDR3 extends over 13 amino acids. CDR3 DNA sequence: TGTGCCAGCAGTTTCGCAGGGTGGACTGAAGCTTTCTTT. It translates to CASSFAGWTEAFF.

J is TRBJ1-5 and V is TRBV19; D gene ambiguous. This CDR3 region has 14 residues. Looked up from germline, CDR1 is LNHDA and CDR2 is SQIVND (reference sequence). V shed 7 bases and J shed 0 bases, with 10 bases lying between them. CDR3 region: CASIAGHSNQPQHF. The CDR3 DNA reads TGTGCCAGTATAGCGGGTCATAGCAATCAGCCCCAGCATTTT.

V and J are TRBV20-1 and TRBJ2-3; 8 bases line up with TRBD2. Germline-derived CDR1 and CDR2 are DFQATT and SNEGSKA (reference sequence). Germline trimming cut 5 bases from V and 11 bases from J; bases unmatched to any gene: 9. The CDR3 runs 12 residues. The DNA of the CDR3 is TGCAGTGCTGACAACGGGGGGGTGGGGCAGTATTTT. Protein product: CSADNGGVGQYF.

This chain's CDR3 is CASSVGYGYTF. As DNA, the CDR3 is TGTGCCAGCAGCGTGGGCTATGGCTACACCTTC. V and J are TRBV5-6 and TRBJ1-2; D is unresolved. There are 11 residues in the CDR3. V was shortened by 4 bases and J by 4 bases, with 5 bases between the two germline ends. Germline CDR1 and CDR2: SGHDT and YYEEEE. The whole variable domain, filled in from reference TRBV5-6 and TRBJ1-2, reads DAGVTQSPTHLIKTRGQQVTLRCSPKSGHDTVSWYQQALGQGPQFIFQYYEEEERQRGNFPDRFSGHQFPNYSSELNVNALLLGDSALYLCASSVGYGYTFGSGTRLTVV.

The chain links TRBV6-5 to TRBJ2-7; no reliable D call. Trimming took off 2 bases at V and 3 bases at J, with 14 bases between the two ends. Germline-derived CDR1 and CDR2 are MNHEY and SVGAGI. The CDR3 has 15 amino acids. This CDR3 reads CASSYPAQGLYEQYF. Written as DNA, the CDR3 is TGTGCCAGCAGTTACCCGGCCCAAGGCCTCTACGAGCAGTACTTC.

The chain couples TRBV2 to TRBJ2-7, with D perhaps being TRBD1 or TRBD2 (6 bases each). Germline CDR1 reads SNHLY; CDR2 reads FYNNEI. Between the trimmed V and J ends, which lost 9 bases and 7 bases, there was a span of 16 bases. The CDR3 loop spans 12 amino acids. The CDR3 sequence is CASLRDKVEQYF. The DNA of the CDR3 is TGTGCCAGTCTGCGGGACAAAGTAGAGCAGTACTTC.

The chain uses TRBV28 and TRBJ2-3, with 9 bases fitting TRBD2. This CDR3 is 15 amino acids long. V shed 5 bases, J shed 2 bases, and the junction held 5 bases outside the gene matches. From germline, CDR1 is MDHEN and CDR2 SYDVKM. CDR3 sequence reads: CASSRGGGNTDTQYF. In nucleotides, the CDR3 is TGTGCCAGCAGTCGCGGGGGGGGCAACACAGATACGCAGTATTTT.

In its sample, this clonotype is large. The chain links TRBV5-1 to TRBJ1-1; 8 positions agree with TRBD1. The CDR3 has 15 residues. Looked up from germline, CDR1 is SGHRS and CDR2 is YFSETQ. Trimming took 8 bases from V and 5 from J; bases not matched to a gene: 14. For the CDR3, the DNA is TGCGCCAGTAGGCAGGGGGCGCCGGAAGGGACTGAAGCTTTCTTT. This gives the protein CASRQGAPEGTEAFF.

J is TRBJ2-5 and V is TRBV11-1, with TRBD2 identical over 12 bases. Germline V CDR1 and CDR2: SGHAT, FQDESV (reference sequence). The V segment lost 5 bases and the J segment 0 bases; nucleotides outside the gene matches: 1. The CDR3 is 15 residues long. The CDR3 coding sequence is TGTGCCAGCAGCCGGACTAGCGGGGACCAAGAGACCCAGTACTTC. Translated, it gives CASSRTSGDQETQYF.

The chain joins TRBV6-5 to TRBJ2-1; 11 bases align to TRBD2. This CDR3 comprises 15 residues. Germline V gene sequence: CDR1 MNHEY, CDR2 SVGAGI. The J segment lost 5 bases and the V segment lost 2 bases, leaving 2 bases of the junction unmatched. CDR3 protein: CASSYGTSGHNEQFF. In DNA form, the CDR3 reads TGTGCCAGCAGTTACGGGACTAGCGGACACAATGAGCAGTTCTTC.

The V call is TRBV9, the J call TRBJ2-1, with TRBD1 as a possible D gene (5 bases). CDR3 size: 15 residues. CDR1 is SGDLS, CDR2 YYNGEE, per germline. V lost 0 bases and J 4 bases, leaving 11 bases between the germline ends. Here the CDR3 DNA reads TGTGCCAGCAGCGTAGCGAGTCAGGGATACAATGAGCAGTTCTTC. It codes for CASSVASQGYNEQFF.

The table lists this clonotype with a few counts. This chain connects TRBV28 to TRBJ2-1, with unresolved D. CDR1 and CDR2 (germline): MDHEN, SYDVKM. The ends were cut back, 2 bases at V and 3 bases at J, with 11 bases in the middle. CDR3 length: 15 residues. DNA for the CDR3: TGTGCCAGCAGTTTAATAACCCAGCGCTACAATGAGCAGTTCTTC. Translation: CASSLITQRYNEQFF. The whole variable domain, remainder taken from reference TRBV28 and TRBJ2-1, is DVKVTQSSRYLVKRTGEKVFLECVQDMDHENMFWYRQDPGLGLRLIYFSYDVKMKEKGDIPEGYSVSREKKERFSLILESASTNQTSMYLCASSLITQRYNEQFFGPGTRLTVL.

V and J are TRBV7-2 and TRBJ2-1; 14 bases fit TRBD2. V lost 2 bases to trimming and J lost 0 bases; unmatched junction nucleotides: 9. CDR1 is SGHTA, CDR2 FQGNSA, per germline. CDR3 length equals 20 residues. This CDR3 reads CASSLRNSGTSGSSYNEQFF. CDR3 bases: TGTGCCAGCAGCTTAAGAAACTCCGGGACTAGCGGGAGCTCCTACAATGAGCAGTTCTTC.

The chain links TRBV6-5 to TRBJ1-5; possibly TRBD1 for D (6 bases). Germline loops: CDR1 MNHEY, CDR2 SVGAGI. This CDR3 has 17 residues. V was pared by 4 bases and J by 1 base, with 17 bases between. DNA of the CDR3: TGTGCCAGCAGTTCATTAGACAGGTTGCTGAGCAATCAGCCCCAGCATTTT. Protein product: CASSSLDRLLSNQPQHF.

The chain uses TRBV7-9 and TRBJ1-1, with a possible D match to TRBD1 (5 bases). CDR1 and CDR2 (germline): SEHNR, FQNEAQ (reference sequence). The V and J ends lost 2 bases and 6 bases respectively, with 13 bases between them. This CDR3 is built from 14 residues. The CDR3 sequence: CASSLMGGNAEAFF. The CDR3 nucleotides read TGTGCCAGCAGCTTAATGGGGGGAAACGCTGAAGCTTTCTTT. The complete variable domain, with remaining parts taken from reference TRBV7-9 and TRBJ1-1, reads DTGVSQNPRHKITKRGQNVTFRCDPISEHNRLYWYRQTLGQGPEFLTYFQNEAQLEKSRLLSDRFSAERPKGSFSTLEIQRTEQGDSAMYLCASSLMGGNAEAFFGQGTRLTVV.

The V call is TRBV20-1, the J call TRBJ1-5; 8 nucleotides line up with TRBD1. Germline values: CDR1 DFQATT, CDR2 SNEGSKA (reference sequence). Unmatched junction bases numbered 5, after V lost 0 bases and J lost 4 bases. The CDR3 runs to 15 residues. The CDR3 DNA reads TGCAGTGCTAGAGAACCGGGACAGGAGAATCAGCCCCAGCATTTT. Translation gives CSAREPGQENQPQHF.